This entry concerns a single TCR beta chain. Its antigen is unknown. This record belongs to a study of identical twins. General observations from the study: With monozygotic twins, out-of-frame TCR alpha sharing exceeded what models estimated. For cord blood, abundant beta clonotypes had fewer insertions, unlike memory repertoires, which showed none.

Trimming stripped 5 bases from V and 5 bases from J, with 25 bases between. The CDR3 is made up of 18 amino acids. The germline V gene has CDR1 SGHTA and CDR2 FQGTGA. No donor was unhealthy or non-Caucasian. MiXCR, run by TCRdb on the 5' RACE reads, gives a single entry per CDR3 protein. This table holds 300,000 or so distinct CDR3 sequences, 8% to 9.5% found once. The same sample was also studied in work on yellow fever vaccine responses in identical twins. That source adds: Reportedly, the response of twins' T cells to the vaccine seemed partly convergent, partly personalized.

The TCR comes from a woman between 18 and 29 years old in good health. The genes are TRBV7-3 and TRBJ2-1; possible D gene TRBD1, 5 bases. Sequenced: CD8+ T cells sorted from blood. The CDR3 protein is CASSDSVDSNQIDNEQFF. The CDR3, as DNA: TGTGCCAGCAGCGACTCCGTTGACAGCAACCAGATAGACAATGAGCAGTTCTTC. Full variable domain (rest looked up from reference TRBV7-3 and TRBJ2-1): GAGVSQTPSNKVTEKGKYVELRCDPISGHTALYWYRQSLGQGPEFLIYFQGTGAADDSGLPNDRFFAVRPEGSVSTLKIQRTERGDSAVYLCASSDSVDSNQIDNEQFFGPGTRLTVL.